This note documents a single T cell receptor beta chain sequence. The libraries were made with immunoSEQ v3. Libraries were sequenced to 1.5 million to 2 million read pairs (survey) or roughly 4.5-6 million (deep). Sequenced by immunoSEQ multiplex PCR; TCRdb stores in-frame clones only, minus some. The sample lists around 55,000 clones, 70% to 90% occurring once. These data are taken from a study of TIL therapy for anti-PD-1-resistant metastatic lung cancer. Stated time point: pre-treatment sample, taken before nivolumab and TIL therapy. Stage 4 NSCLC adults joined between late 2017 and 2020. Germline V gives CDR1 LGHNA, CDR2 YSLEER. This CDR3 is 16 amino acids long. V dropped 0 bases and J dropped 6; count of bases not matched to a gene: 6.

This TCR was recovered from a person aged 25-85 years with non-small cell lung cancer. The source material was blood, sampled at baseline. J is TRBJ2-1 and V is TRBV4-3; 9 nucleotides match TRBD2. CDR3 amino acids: CASSQDGLASRNEQFF. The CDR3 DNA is TGCGCCAGCAGCCAAGATGGACTAGCGTCACGCAATGAGCAGTTCTTC.